This is a list of T cell receptor beta chains from one sample in a study of blood T cell repertoires in COVID-19. Some clones are missing from TCRdb's copy, which holds only in-frame ones; the method was immunoSEQ multiplex PCR. Of a few hundred thousand clones in the sample, roughly four fifths are singletons; the top ten hold approximately 2%. Sequenced material: peripheral blood. These receptors all come from a man aged 25 to 40 who had recovered from COVID-19. Both conserved end residues are trimmed from each CDR3. Each record gives: J gene, V gene, CDR3 protein.

TRBJ2-3	TRBV10-2	ASNPGYTDTQY
TRBJ2-2	TRBV20-1	SASGTSESGELF
TRBJ2-1	TRBV9	ASSVGGLENEQF
TRBJ1-4	TRBV24-1	ATSGGEQGAGFNEKLF
TRBJ1-6	TRBV15	ATSRDARTGSLSPLH
TRBJ1-1	TRBV6-5	ASSSPGQGNTEAF
TRBJ1-4	TRBV28	ASTGGGLKKLF
TRBJ1-1	TRBV5-5	ASSLGQGWDTEAF
TRBJ2-2	TRBV19	ASSIGLGTGGPNTGELF
TRBJ2-5	TRBV3-1/TRBV3-2	ASSPNQETQY
TRBJ2-7	TRBV6-2/TRBV6-3	ASSYSFVEQY